This T cell receptor beta chain was captured by sequencing in a study of response to subunit inactivated influenza vaccine. Each CDR3 protein gets one entry after TCRdb re-called the RT-PCR reads with MiXCR. The sample lists a few hundred thousand distinct CDR3 sequences, 20% to 25% seen once, with roughly 10% in the top ten. V was shortened by 5 bases and J by 6 bases, with 7 bases between the two germline ends. This CDR3 region has 10 residues. CDR1 is SQVTM and CDR2 is ANQGSEA in the germline V gene. The material was PBMCs from blood, obtained approximately 20 months after vaccination. The receptor comes from a man aged 50 to 69 who received an inactivated influenza vaccine. This chain connects TRBV29-1 to TRBJ1-1, with D tentatively TRBD1 (5 bases). Here the CDR3 DNA reads TGCAGCGTTCAGGGTCCTGAAGCTTTCTTT. Amino acid sequence: CSVQGPEAFF.